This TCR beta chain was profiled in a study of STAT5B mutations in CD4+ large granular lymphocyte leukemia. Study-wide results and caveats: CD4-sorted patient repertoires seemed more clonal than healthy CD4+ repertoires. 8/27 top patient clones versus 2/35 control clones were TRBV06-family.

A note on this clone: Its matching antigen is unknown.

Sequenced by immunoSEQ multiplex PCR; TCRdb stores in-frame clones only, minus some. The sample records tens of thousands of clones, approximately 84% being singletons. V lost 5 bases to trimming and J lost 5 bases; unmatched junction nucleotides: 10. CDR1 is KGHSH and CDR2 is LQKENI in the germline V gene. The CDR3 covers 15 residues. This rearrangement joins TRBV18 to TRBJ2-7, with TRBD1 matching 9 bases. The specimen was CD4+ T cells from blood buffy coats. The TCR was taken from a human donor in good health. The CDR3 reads CASSSGQGPRDEQYF. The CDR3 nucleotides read TGTGCCAGCTCATCCGGACAGGGGCCAAGAGACGAGCAGTACTTC.